Listed below are T cell receptor beta chains from one sample, sequenced in a study of neoadjuvant anti-PD-1 for oral cavity cancer. Libraries were prepared by immunoSEQ multiplex PCR; TCRdb keeps only in-frame clonotypes and omits some of them. The profile shows about 8,700 clones, around 63% of them singletons. The sequencing used tumor tissue, collected before nivolumab (anti-PD-1) treatment. Receptor source: a person between 40 and 79 years old with oral cavity squamous cell carcinoma. Both conserved end residues are part of each CDR3. A D gene is named only where the DNA matches it firmly.

-	TRBJ1-1	TRBV6-5	TGTGCCAGCAGCCATCCTCCGACTTCCTCCACTGAAGCTTTCTTT	CASSHPPTSSTEAFF